These 21 T cell receptor beta chains share one sample of origin, sequenced in a study of shared clonotypes between healthy human individuals. Sequencing used immunoSEQ multiplex PCR; TCRdb keeps in-frame clones, though not all of them. This sample has approximately 470,000 clones, with approximately 82% found just once. The sequencing sample was made of PBMCs. The receptors derive from a woman in her forties in good health. Some clones in this sample may be carry-over from other donors' samples.

Here the CDR3 reads CASSVWRETQYF. CDR3 DNA sequence: TGCGCCAGCAGTGTCTGGAGGGAGACCCAGTACTTC. The chain has TRBV10-2 and TRBJ2-5; D might be TRBD2 (5 bases). Germline lookup yields CDR1 WSHSY and CDR2 SAAADI. The length of the CDR3 is 12 residues. Trimming pared 4 bases from V and 5 bases from J, leaving 8 bases between.

The table lists this clone with a count of one. A far larger clone is only one base removed, so a read error is likely. The conserved closing phenylalanine or tryptophan is absent in this CDR3, likely reflecting a read error. The J gene is TRBJ1-2, the V gene TRBV6-5, with a weak D call TRBD1 (6 bases). V was cut by 5 bases and J by 4 bases, with 17 bases left in between. The CDR3 loop spans 15 amino acids. Germline V CDR1 and CDR2: MNHEY, SVGAGI. CDR3 region: CASSGGGQSFYGYTS. The CDR3 region has the DNA TGTGCCAGCAGTGGAGGAGGACAGTCTTTCTATGGCTACACCTCC.

The rearrangement joins TRBV19 to TRBJ2-7; D remains unclear. CDR3 size: 15 residues. The V end was cut by 5 bases, the J end by 4 bases, with 18 bases between. Germline CDR1 is LNHDA and CDR2 is SQIVND (reference sequence). CDR3 in amino acids: CASSRGLLPPYEQYF. The CDR3 DNA reads as TGTGCCAGTAGTCGCGGCCTATTACCGCCTTACGAGCAGTACTTC.

Regarding this clone: A far larger clone is one nucleotide away, so this likely arose from a read error. The chain uses TRBV2 and TRBJ2-7; D is undetermined. V lost 3 bases, J lost 2 bases, and 5 bases lay in between. This CDR3 has 12 amino acids. CDR1 is SNHLY, CDR2 FYNNEI, per germline. In nucleotides, the CDR3 is TGTGCCAGCAGTGAGTTGCCCTACGAGCAGTACTTC. Amino acid sequence: CASSELPYEQYF.

This clone was recorded once. The chain joins TRBV2 to TRBJ2-5; 8 bases line up with TRBD2. CDR3 size: 14 residues. Germline loops: CDR1 SNHLY, CDR2 FYNNEI. Trimming removed 6 bases from V and 3 bases from J; junction bases left unmatched: 6. The CDR3 protein is CASSGTSREETQYF. CDR3 DNA sequence: TGTGCCAGCAGCGGGACTAGTCGGGAAGAGACCCAGTACTTC.

With regard to this clone: A clone one base away is much larger, so this may be a read error. The chain is built from TRBV25-1 and TRBJ2-3; D is undetermined. The CDR3 is made up of 13 amino acids. V shed 1 base and J shed 1 base, with 3 bases lying between them. Germline CDR1 reads MGHDK; CDR2 reads SYGVNS. The CDR3 loop is CASSEWGTDTQYF. The CDR3, as DNA: TGTGCCAGCAGTGAATGGGGCACAGATACGCAGTATTTT.

This chain connects TRBV2 to TRBJ2-5; D possibly uses TRBD1 or TRBD2 (5 bases each). V lost 8 bases to trimming and J lost 5 bases, with 12 bases between them. This CDR3 contains 12 residues. Germline V gene lookup returns CDR1 SNHLY and CDR2 FYNNEI. Written as DNA, the CDR3 is TGTGCCAGCGGGAAGGGGACGGAGACCCAGTACTTC. This sequence encodes CASGKGTETQYF. The full variable domain, completed using reference TRBV2 and TRBJ2-5, is EPEVTQTPSHQVTQMGQEVILRCVPISNHLYFYWYRQILGQKVEFLVSFYNNEISEKSEIFDDQFSVERPDGSNFTLKIRSTKLEDSAMYFCASGKGTETQYFGPGTRLLVL.

Concerning this clone: A far larger clone is one base from this, pointing to a likely read error. The chain has TRBV27 and TRBJ1-1, with a weak D call TRBD1 (5 bases). Germline V lookup: CDR1 MNHEY, CDR2 SMNVEV (reference sequence). This CDR3 is 13 amino acids long. CDR3 region: CASSLWGSREALF. As DNA, the CDR3 is TGTGCCAGCAGTTTATGGGGATCCAGGGAAGCTCTCTTT.

V usage is TRBV11-2 and J usage is TRBJ2-5; the D gene could be TRBD1 or TRBD2 (7 bases each). Germline-derived CDR1 and CDR2 are SGHAT and FQNNGV. V was cut by 1 base and J by 7 bases, with 13 bases left in between. This CDR3 region has 14 residues. CDR3 in DNA: TGTGCCAGCAGCTTAGTCAGGGGGGGGTGGACCCAGTACTTC. Its translation: CASSLVRGGWTQYF.

The sample holds one count of this clone. This sequence joins TRBV21-1 and TRBJ1-5; TRBD1 reflects the table's D call only, with no check against the DNA. TRBV21-1 is listed as a pseudogene. There are 16 residues in the CDR3. The CDR3 sequence is CARTRLGHYSNQPQHF. CDR3 nucleotide sequence: TGTGCCAGGACAAGACTGGGACACTATAGCAATCAGCCCCAGCATTTT.

This chain uses TRBV2 with TRBJ1-1, with no clear D. Between the trimmed V and J ends, which lost 4 bases and 6 bases, there was a span of 15 bases. The length of the CDR3 is 14 residues. Germline CDR1 is SNHLY and CDR2 is FYNNEI. CDR3 coding DNA: TGTGCCAGCAGTGTGAAGTTTCGGTCGGCTGAAGCTTTCTTT. Amino acids: CASSVKFRSAEAFF.

The rearrangement uses TRBV4-2 and TRBJ2-7; 10 bases map to TRBD1. The V gene's germline CDR1 is LGHNA and CDR2 YNFKEQ. The CDR3 spans 16 residues. V shed 0 bases, J shed 5 bases, and the junction held 7 bases outside the gene matches. For the CDR3, the DNA is TGTGCCAGCAGCCAAGATCTGGGACAGGGGTTCCACGAGCAGTACTTC. Its protein is CASSQDLGQGFHEQYF.

The table lists this clone with a few counts. The rearrangement links TRBV4-1 to TRBJ1-1; no clear D. The CDR3 loop spans 14 amino acids. Germline V gene lookup returns CDR1 MGHRA and CDR2 YSYEKL. The V and J ends lost 1 base and 4 bases respectively, with 10 bases between them. The CDR3 nucleotides are TGCGCCAGCAGCCAAGTAGGAGAGTTCACTGAAGCTTTCTTT. Translated: CASSQVGEFTEAFF.

The chain joins TRBV16 to TRBJ1-5; D is unclear. Looked up from germline, CDR1 is KGHSY and CDR2 is FQNENV. V was trimmed by 0 bases and J by 7 bases, leaving 4 bases between them. CDR3 length equals 12 residues. The CDR3, as DNA: TGTGCCAGCAGCCAATCGACCCAGCCCCAGCATTTT. Encoded protein: CASSQSTQPQHF.

The chain is built from TRBV10-3 and TRBJ1-4; no clear D. CDR1 and CDR2 from the germline V gene are ENHRY and SYGVKD. The CDR3 is 12 residues long. V was pared by 6 bases and J by 4 bases, with 6 bases between. The CDR3 DNA sequence: TGTGCCATCAGGGATGTTAATGAAAAACTGTTTTTT. Protein: CAIRDVNEKLFF.

This clone was counted once. V gene TRBV18 combines with J gene TRBJ1-1; D remains unclear. The length of the CDR3 is 13 residues. Trimming cost V 2 bases and J 8 bases, with 12 bases left between them. Germline CDR1 KGHSH, CDR2 LQKENI. DNA for the CDR3: TGTGCCAGCTCACCAAGCGGGCAGATCGAAGCTTTCTTT. This sequence encodes CASSPSGQIEAFF.

V gene TRBV9 combines with J gene TRBJ2-1; no clear D. Trimming pared 1 base from V and 10 bases from J, leaving 6 bases between. This CDR3 has 11 residues. Germline V gene data show CDR1 as SGDLS and CDR2 as YYNGEE. The CDR3 bases are TGTGCCAGCAGCGTATTAGGCGAGCAGTTCTTC. Translated: CASSVLGEQFF. Together with reference TRBV9 and TRBJ2-1, the CDR3 gives the full variable domain: DSGVTQTPKHLITATGQRVTLRCSPRSGDLSVYWYQQSLDQGLQFLIQYYNGEERAKGNILERFSAQQFPDLHSELNLSSLELGDSALYFCASSVLGEQFFGPGTRLTVL.

The rearrangement joins TRBV7-2 to TRBJ1-3; D perhaps matches TRBD1 (6 bases). The CDR3 sequence is 16 residues long. Germline-derived CDR1 and CDR2 are SGHTA and FQGNSA. Trimming removed 5 bases at V and 1 base at J, with 15 bases between. The CDR3 nucleotides read TGTGCCAGCAGCGGCCACAGGGTATTGTCTGGAAACACCATATATTTT. It yields the protein CASSGHRVLSGNTIYF.

The DNA of the CDR3 is TGTGCCAGCAGTCAATTAGACAGCCTTAATCAGCCCCAGCATTTT. It codes for CASSQLDSLNQPQHF. The chain uses TRBV28 and TRBJ1-5, with D maybe TRBD1 (5 bases). This CDR3 has 15 residues. CDR1 and CDR2 (germline): MDHEN, SYDVKM. V was trimmed by 5 bases and J by 4 bases, leaving 15 bases between them.

V gene TRBV2 combines with J gene TRBJ2-7; D assignment may be TRBD1 or TRBD2 (5 bases each). The V gene's germline CDR1 is SNHLY and CDR2 FYNNEI. CDR3 length: 13 amino acids. Trimming cost V 7 bases and J 2 bases, with 12 bases left between them. The CDR3 nucleotides read TGTGCCAGCATATCGGGGCTTACCTACGAGCAGTACTTC. Translation: CASISGLTYEQYF.

This chain links TRBV19 with TRBJ1-3; 7 positions match TRBD1. The CDR3 has 16 amino acids. The germline CDR1 and CDR2 sequences are LNHDA and SQIVND (reference sequence). The trim removed 8 bases at V and 3 bases at J, leaving 13 bases unmatched. The CDR3 DNA follows: TGTGCCAGTGCTCAGGGGGTTGAAGCGTTTGGAAACACCATATATTTT. It codes for CASAQGVEAFGNTIYF.